Below are 21 T cell receptor beta chains sequenced from a single sample in a study of ipilimumab plus nivolumab after autologous stem cell transplantation. Data came from immunoSEQ multiplex PCR; TCRdb stores just in-frame clones and leaves some out. This sample yields roughly 86,000 clones, of which nearly 85% are seen a single time; 2.2% belongs to the top ten. The specimen comprised PBMCs, sampled in a trial of ipilimumab plus nivolumab as post-transplant consolidation. These receptors originate from a male donor with diffuse large B-cell lymphoma.

This chain connects TRBV5-6 to TRBJ2-2, with D perhaps matching TRBD1 (6 bases). CDR3 length equals 15 residues. V lost 5 bases, J lost 7 bases, and 18 bases lay in between. CDR1 SGHDT and CDR2 YYEEEE come from the germline V gene. The CDR3 loop reads CASRTWGQSNGELFF. For the CDR3, the DNA is TGTGCCAGCAGAACCTGGGGGCAGTCGAACGGGGAGCTGTTTTTT.

The V and J genes are TRBV2 and TRBJ2-3; a possible D gene is TRBD1 (6 bases). The length of the CDR3 is 13 residues. The V gene's germline CDR1 is SNHLY and CDR2 FYNNEI. V shed 11 bases and J shed 2 bases, with 14 bases lying between them. CDR3 protein: CAGAGQYTDTQYF. CDR3 nucleotides: TGTGCCGGGGCCGGACAGTACACAGATACGCAGTATTTT.

V gene TRBV7-6 combines with J gene TRBJ2-3; D remains ambiguous. Germline-derived CDR1 and CDR2 are SGHVS and FNYEAQ. The CDR3 covers 12 residues. The V end was cut by 5 bases, the J end by 2 bases, with 5 bases between. The CDR3 loop reads CASSPATDTQYF. DNA for the CDR3: TGTGCCAGCAGCCCCGCCACAGATACGCAGTATTTT.

V usage is TRBV2 and J usage is TRBJ2-3; 16 bases fit TRBD2. The V gene's germline CDR1 is SNHLY and CDR2 FYNNEI. The V gene end was trimmed by 6 bases and the J gene end by 0 bases; junction bases not matched to a gene: 9. The CDR3 is 19 residues long. CDR3 region: CASRAGTSGGDMSTDTQYF. The CDR3 coding sequence is TGTGCCAGCAGAGCCGGGACTAGCGGGGGGGATATGAGCACAGATACGCAGTATTTT.

This clone was seen once. The gene calls are TRBV4-2 and TRBJ1-1, with TRBD1 as a possible D gene (6 bases). Trimming took off 0 bases at V and 3 bases at J, with 17 bases between the two ends. CDR1 LGHNA and CDR2 YNFKEQ come from the germline V gene. The CDR3 spans 17 residues. The CDR3 DNA sequence: TGTGCCAGCAGCCAAGATCAGGGGCAGGGGAGGTACACTGAAGCTTTCTTT. Protein: CASSQDQGQGRYTEAFF.

The chain carries TRBV9 and TRBJ2-1; a possible D gene is TRBD1 (6 bases). The V end lost 0 bases, the J end lost 3 bases, and 10 bases lay between the germline ends. The CDR3 runs 15 residues. Looked up from germline, CDR1 is SGDLS and CDR2 is YYNGEE. The CDR3 sequence: CASSVEGVIYNEQFF. The CDR3 coding sequence is TGTGCCAGCAGCGTAGAGGGGGTGATCTACAATGAGCAGTTCTTC.

This clone appeared once. The V and J genes are TRBV7-9 and TRBJ1-6; weak D call: TRBD1 (5 bases). Germline V gives CDR1 SEHNR, CDR2 FQNEAQ (reference sequence). The V end lost 0 bases, the J end lost 10 bases, and 13 bases lay between the germline ends. This CDR3 spans 15 amino acids. The CDR3 loop reads CASSLALGVGSPLHF. CDR3 coding DNA: TGTGCCAGCAGCTTAGCGCTGGGGGTTGGCTCACCCCTCCACTTT.

The genes are TRBV21-1 and TRBJ1-1; TRBD1 is the table's D call and was not checked against the DNA. TRBV21-1 counts as a pseudogene. CDR3 length: 16 residues. CDR3 residues: CASSKSESGGVGEAFF. CDR3 coding DNA: TGTGCCAGCAGCAAAAGTGAGTCAGGGGGCGTGGGTGAAGCTTTCTTT.

The V gene is TRBV5-4, the J gene TRBJ2-5; D is ambiguous. Germline loops: CDR1 SGHNT, CDR2 YYREEE (reference sequence). The CDR3 spans 14 residues. The V gene lost 4 bases and the J gene lost 5 bases, with 15 bases spanning the gap. The CDR3 is CASSPGPNRETQYF. The CDR3 DNA reads TGTGCCAGCAGCCCGGGCCCTAACCGGGAGACCCAGTACTTC.

The chain links TRBV4-1 to TRBJ1-5; no firm D call. Trimming stripped 1 base from V and 1 base from J, with 14 bases between. The CDR3 loop spans 17 amino acids. The germline V gene encodes CDR1 MGHRA and CDR2 YSYEKL. The CDR3 DNA follows: TGCGCCAGCAGCCAAGGGGGTCCGAGCGGGAGCAATCAGCCCCAGCATTTT. This translates into CASSQGGPSGSNQPQHF.

In its sample, this clone was seen once. The V gene is TRBV5-4, the J gene TRBJ2-7; TRBD2 is a possible D gene (5 bases). Germline-derived CDR1 and CDR2 are SGHNT and YYREEE (reference sequence). Trimming took 5 bases from V and 6 from J, leaving 15 bases between them. The CDR3 contains 13 residues. DNA of the CDR3: TGTGCCAGCAGACGCGAAGCTAGCTTCGAGCAGTACTTC. As protein: CASRREASFEQYF.

This clone has only one observation. The V gene is TRBV7-6, the J gene TRBJ1-3; no firm D call. V gave up 5 bases and J gave up 2 bases, with 10 bases separating them. Germline assignment: CDR1 SGHVS and CDR2 FNYEAQ. There are 14 residues in the CDR3. DNA of the CDR3: TGTGCCAGCAGCAAAGGGTACCCTGGAAACACCATATATTTT. Its translation is CASSKGYPGNTIYF.

The V and J genes are TRBV18 and TRBJ2-2; D is undetermined. The CDR3 has 14 residues. Trimming took 3 bases from V and 0 from J, leaving 5 bases between them. Germline CDR1 and CDR2: KGHSH and LQKENI. DNA of the CDR3: TGTGCCAGCTCACCTCTCTCGAACACCGGGGAGCTGTTTTTT. Translated: CASSPLSNTGELFF.

This chain joins TRBV19 and TRBJ2-3, with a tentative D call TRBD1 (5 bases). Germline V CDR1 and CDR2: LNHDA, SQIVND (reference sequence). V was trimmed by 5 bases and J by 0 bases, leaving 12 bases between them. The CDR3 spans 15 residues. CDR3 sequence reads: CASSPQGTSTDTQYF. The CDR3 nucleotides are TGTGCCAGTAGTCCCCAGGGCACTAGCACAGATACGCAGTATTTT.

The genes are TRBV5-1 and TRBJ2-2; tentative D call: TRBD1 (6 bases). CDR3 length: 15 amino acids. The V gene's germline CDR1 is SGHRS and CDR2 YFSETQ. Trimming stripped 5 bases from V and 5 bases from J, with 16 bases between. DNA of the CDR3: TGCGCCAGCAGTATGTATGGGACACCGACCGGGGAGCTGTTTTTT. It yields the protein CASSMYGTPTGELFF.

The gene calls are TRBV29-1 and TRBJ2-3; TRBD2 aligns across 7 bases. CDR3 length equals 14 residues. V was clipped by 5 bases and J by 2 bases; unmatched bases: 7. Per germline, CDR1 SQVTM and CDR2 ANQGSEA. The chain's CDR3 is CSVLQRGFTDTQYF. DNA of the CDR3: TGCAGCGTTCTCCAGCGGGGCTTCACAGATACGCAGTATTTT.

This chain links TRBV30 with TRBJ2-3; 11 bases match TRBD2. Germline loops: CDR1 GTSNPN, CDR2 SVGIG (reference sequence). The CDR3 contains 14 residues. V gave up 3 bases and J gave up 5 bases; unmatched junction bases: 4. Written as DNA, the CDR3 is TGTGCCTGGAGACTAGCGGGGGCGGGAGATACGCAGTATTTT. This encodes CAWRLAGAGDTQYF.

The chain employs TRBV2 and TRBJ1-1, with D tentatively TRBD1 (6 bases). The V and J ends lost 6 bases and 4 bases respectively, with 18 bases between them. The CDR3 extends over 15 amino acids. Germline V gene sequence: CDR1 SNHLY, CDR2 FYNNEI. CDR3 residues: CASSINRDTSTEAFF. CDR3 nucleotides: TGTGCCAGCAGCATAAACCGGGACACTTCCACTGAAGCTTTCTTT.

This clone was seen a handful of times. The chain joins TRBV2 to TRBJ1-4; D ambiguous. The CDR3 is 14 amino acids. Germline lookup yields CDR1 SNHLY and CDR2 FYNNEI. Trimming left V 4 bases short and J 8 bases short, with 14 bases between. CDR3 DNA: TGTGCCAGCAGTGGGGGATCCCAAGGGGAAAAACTGTTTTTT. This codes for CASSGGSQGEKLFF.

The chain has TRBV28 and TRBJ1-2; D is possibly TRBD1 (6 bases). Trimming cost V 2 bases and J 5 bases, with 18 bases left between them. CDR3 length equals 16 residues. Germline CDR1 is MDHEN and CDR2 is SYDVKM. The DNA for the CDR3 is TGTGCCAGCAGTTTAGGGGGCGGGGCTACAGCTTATGGCTACACCTTC. Translation gives CASSLGGGATAYGYTF.

To note about this clone: This CDR3 is also generated by other DNA sequences in the sample. This sequence joins TRBV7-2 and TRBJ2-5, with D perhaps TRBD1 (5 bases). This CDR3 has 12 residues. Germline V gene lookup returns CDR1 SGHTA and CDR2 FQGNSA. V shed 5 bases and J shed 5 bases, with 9 bases lying between them. The CDR3 nucleotides read TGTGCCAGCAGCCCCTCAGGGGAGACCCAGTACTTC. It encodes CASSPSGETQYF.